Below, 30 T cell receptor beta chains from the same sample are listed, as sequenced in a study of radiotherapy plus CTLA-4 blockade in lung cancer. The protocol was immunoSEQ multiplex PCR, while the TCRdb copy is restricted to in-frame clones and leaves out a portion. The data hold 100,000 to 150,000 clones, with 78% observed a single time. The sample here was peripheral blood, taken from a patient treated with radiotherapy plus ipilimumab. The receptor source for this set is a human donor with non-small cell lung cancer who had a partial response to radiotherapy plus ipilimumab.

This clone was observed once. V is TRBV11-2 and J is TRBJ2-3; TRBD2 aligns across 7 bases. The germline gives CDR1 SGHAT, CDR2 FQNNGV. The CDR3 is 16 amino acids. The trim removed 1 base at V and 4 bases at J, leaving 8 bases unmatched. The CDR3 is CASSLATRLASDTQYF. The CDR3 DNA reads TGTGCCAGCAGCTTAGCGACTCGACTAGCCTCAGATACGCAGTATTTT. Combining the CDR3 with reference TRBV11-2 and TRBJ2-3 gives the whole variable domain EAGVAQSPRYKIIEKRQSVAFWCNPISGHATLYWYQQILGQGPKLLIQFQNNGVVDDSQLPKDRFSAERLKGVDSTLKIQPAKLEDSAVYLCASSLATRLASDTQYFGPGTRLTVL.

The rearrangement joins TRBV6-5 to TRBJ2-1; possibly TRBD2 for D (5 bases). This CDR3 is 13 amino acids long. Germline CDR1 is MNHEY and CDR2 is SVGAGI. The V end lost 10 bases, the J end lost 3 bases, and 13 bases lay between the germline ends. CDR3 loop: CATTREGYNEQFF. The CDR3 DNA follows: TGTGCCACAACTAGAGAGGGCTACAATGAGCAGTTCTTC.

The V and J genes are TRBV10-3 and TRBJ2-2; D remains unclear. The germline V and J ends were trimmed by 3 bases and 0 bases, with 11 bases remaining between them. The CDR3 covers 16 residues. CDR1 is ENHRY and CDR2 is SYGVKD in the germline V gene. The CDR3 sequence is CAISETELANTGELFF. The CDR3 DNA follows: TGTGCCATCAGTGAAACAGAGCTCGCGAACACCGGGGAGCTGTTTTTT.

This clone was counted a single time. This chain's CDR3 is CASTSGESGNTIYF. CDR3 bases: TGTGCCAGCACCTCAGGGGAATCTGGAAACACCATATATTTT. This chain joins TRBV28 and TRBJ1-3; a possible D gene is TRBD1 (6 bases). V shed 7 bases and J shed 1 base, with 11 bases lying between them. The CDR3 runs to 14 residues. CDR1 MDHEN and CDR2 SYDVKM come from the germline V gene.

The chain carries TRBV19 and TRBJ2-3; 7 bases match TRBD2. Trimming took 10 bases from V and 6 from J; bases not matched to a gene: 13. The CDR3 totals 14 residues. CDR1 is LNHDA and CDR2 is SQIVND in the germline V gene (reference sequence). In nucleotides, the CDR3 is TGTGCCACCAATACCCCCGGGGGGAGCGATACGCAGTATTTT. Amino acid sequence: CATNTPGGSDTQYF.

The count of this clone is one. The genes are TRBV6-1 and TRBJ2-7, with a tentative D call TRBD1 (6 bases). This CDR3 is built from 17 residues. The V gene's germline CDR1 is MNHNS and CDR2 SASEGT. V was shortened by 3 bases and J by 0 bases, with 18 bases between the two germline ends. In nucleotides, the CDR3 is TGTGCCAGCAGTGATGGGTGGGTGACAGGTCCCTCCTACGAGCAGTACTTC. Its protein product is CASSDGWVTGPSYEQYF.

The CDR3 loop reads CASRLAGASYNEQFF. DNA for the CDR3: TGTGCCAGCAGACTAGCGGGAGCCTCCTACAATGAGCAGTTCTTC. The rearrangement joins TRBV2 to TRBJ2-1, with TRBD2 matching 11 bases. J gave up 0 bases and V 6 bases, and 1 base lay outside the gene matches. The CDR3 totals 15 residues. CDR1 is SNHLY, CDR2 FYNNEI, per germline.

CDR3 nucleotide sequence: TGTGCCAGCAGCGGGACTAGCGGGAGGGCCGGGGGTAATGAGCAGTTCTTC. This codes for CASSGTSGRAGGNEQFF. The chain has TRBV9 and TRBJ2-1; 15 bases are a match to TRBD2. Trimming at V came to 3 bases and at J to 7 bases, leaving 8 bases not matched to a gene. The V gene's germline CDR1 is SGDLS and CDR2 YYNGEE. The CDR3 has 17 amino acids.

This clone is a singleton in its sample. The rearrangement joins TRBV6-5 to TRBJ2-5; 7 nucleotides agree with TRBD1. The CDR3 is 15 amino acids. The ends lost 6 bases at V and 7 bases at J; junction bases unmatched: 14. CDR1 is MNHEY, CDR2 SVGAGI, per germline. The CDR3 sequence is CASSSPTGTVRTQYF. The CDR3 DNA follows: TGTGCCAGCAGCTCCCCCACCGGGACAGTCAGGACCCAGTACTTC.

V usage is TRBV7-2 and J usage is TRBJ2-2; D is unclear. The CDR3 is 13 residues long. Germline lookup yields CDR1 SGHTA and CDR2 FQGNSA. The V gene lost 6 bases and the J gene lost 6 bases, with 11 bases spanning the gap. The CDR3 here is CASRPSGPGELFF. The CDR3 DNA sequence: TGTGCCAGCAGACCTAGTGGTCCCGGGGAGCTGTTTTTT.

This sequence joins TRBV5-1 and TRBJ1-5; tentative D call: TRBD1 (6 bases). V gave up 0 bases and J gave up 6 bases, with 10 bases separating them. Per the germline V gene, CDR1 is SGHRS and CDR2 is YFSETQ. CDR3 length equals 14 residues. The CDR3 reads CASSLGGGPQPQHF. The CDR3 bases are TGCGCCAGCAGCTTGGGGGGGGGCCCTCAGCCCCAGCATTTT.

In DNA, the CDR3 is TGTGCCAGCAGCTTTTGGGGGACTAATGAAGCTTTCTTT. Translated, it gives CASSFWGTNEAFF. The chain joins TRBV5-6 to TRBJ1-1, with D perhaps matching TRBD1 (5 bases). V was trimmed by 2 bases and J by 7 bases, leaving 12 bases between them. The CDR3 covers 13 residues. From germline, CDR1 is SGHDT and CDR2 YYEEEE.

The CDR3 coding sequence is TGTGCCAGCAGCCCCGCTCTAGGGAGGGGGAATCAGCCCCAGCATTTT. Protein product: CASSPALGRGNQPQHF. The V and J genes are TRBV7-2 and TRBJ1-5; TRBD1 is a possible D gene (6 bases). CDR1 and CDR2 (germline): SGHTA, FQGNSA. The CDR3 contains 16 residues. The germline V and J ends were trimmed by 5 bases and 4 bases, with 18 bases remaining between them.

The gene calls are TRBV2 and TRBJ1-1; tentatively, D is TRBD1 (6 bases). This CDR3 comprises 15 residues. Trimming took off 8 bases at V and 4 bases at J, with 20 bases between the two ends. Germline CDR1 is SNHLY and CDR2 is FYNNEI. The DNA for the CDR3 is TGTGCCAGCCAGCCGGGTCTCAAACAGGGCACTGAAGCTTTCTTT. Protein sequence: CASQPGLKQGTEAFF. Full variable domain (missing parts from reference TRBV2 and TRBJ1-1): EPEVTQTPSHQVTQMGQEVILRCVPISNHLYFYWYRQILGQKVEFLVSFYNNEISEKSEIFDDQFSVERPDGSNFTLKIRSTKLEDSAMYFCASQPGLKQGTEAFFGQGTRLTVV.

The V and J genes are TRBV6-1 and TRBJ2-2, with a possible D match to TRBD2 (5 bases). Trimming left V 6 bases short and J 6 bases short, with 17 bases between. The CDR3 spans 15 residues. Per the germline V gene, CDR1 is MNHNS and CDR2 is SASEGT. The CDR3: CASSVTSVVSGELFF. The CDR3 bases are TGTGCCAGCAGCGTCACTAGTGTAGTATCCGGGGAGCTGTTTTTT.

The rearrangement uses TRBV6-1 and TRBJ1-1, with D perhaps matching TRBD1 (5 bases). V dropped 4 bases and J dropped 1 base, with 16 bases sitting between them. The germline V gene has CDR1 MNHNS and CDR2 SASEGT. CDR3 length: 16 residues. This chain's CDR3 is CASSVNWGGQNTEAFF. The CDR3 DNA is TGTGCCAGCAGTGTAAACTGGGGTGGACAGAACACTGAAGCTTTCTTT.

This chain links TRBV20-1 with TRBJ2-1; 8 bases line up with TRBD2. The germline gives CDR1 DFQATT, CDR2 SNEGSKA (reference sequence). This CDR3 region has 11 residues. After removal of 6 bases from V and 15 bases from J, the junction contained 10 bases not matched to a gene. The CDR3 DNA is TGCAGTGCAACGGGGGGGGTAGGTTTGTTCTTC. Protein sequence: CSATGGVGLFF.

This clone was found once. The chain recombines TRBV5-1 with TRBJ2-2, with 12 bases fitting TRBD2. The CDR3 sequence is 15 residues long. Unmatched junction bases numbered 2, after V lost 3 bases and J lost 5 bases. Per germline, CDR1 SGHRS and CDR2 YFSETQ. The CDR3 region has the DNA TGCGCCAGCAGCTGGGGGACTAGCGGGACCGGGGAGCTGTTTTTT. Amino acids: CASSWGTSGTGELFF. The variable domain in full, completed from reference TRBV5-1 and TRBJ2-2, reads KAGVTQTPRYLIKTRGQQVTLSCSPISGHRSVSWYQQTPGQGLQFLFEYFSETQRNKGNFPGRFSGRQFSNSRSEMNVSTLELGDSALYLCASSWGTSGTGELFFGEGSRLTVL.

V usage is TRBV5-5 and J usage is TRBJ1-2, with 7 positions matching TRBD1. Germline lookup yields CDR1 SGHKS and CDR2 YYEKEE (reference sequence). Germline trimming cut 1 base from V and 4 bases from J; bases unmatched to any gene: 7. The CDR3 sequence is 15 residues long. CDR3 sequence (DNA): TGTGCCAGCAGCTTGACCTACAGGGGTGGCTATGGCTACACCTTC. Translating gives CASSLTYRGGYGYTF.

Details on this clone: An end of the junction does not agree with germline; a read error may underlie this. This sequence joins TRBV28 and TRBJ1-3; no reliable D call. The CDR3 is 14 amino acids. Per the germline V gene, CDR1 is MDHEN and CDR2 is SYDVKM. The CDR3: CASSLFQPPVVGLF. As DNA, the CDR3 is TGTGCCAGCAGTTTATTCCAACCCCCGGTTGTTGGTCTTTTT.

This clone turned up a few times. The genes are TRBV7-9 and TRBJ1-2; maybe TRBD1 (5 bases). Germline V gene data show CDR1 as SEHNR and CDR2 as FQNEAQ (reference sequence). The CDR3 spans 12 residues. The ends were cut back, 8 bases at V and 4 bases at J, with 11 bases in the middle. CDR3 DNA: TGTGCCAGCCTTAGACAGACCTATGGCTACACCTTC. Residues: CASLRQTYGYTF.

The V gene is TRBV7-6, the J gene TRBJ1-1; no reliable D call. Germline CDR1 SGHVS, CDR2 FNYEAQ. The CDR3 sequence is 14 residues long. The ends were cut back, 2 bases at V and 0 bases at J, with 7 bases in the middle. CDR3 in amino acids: CASSLQQLNTEAFF. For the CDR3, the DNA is TGTGCCAGCAGCTTACAACAGCTGAACACTGAAGCTTTCTTT.

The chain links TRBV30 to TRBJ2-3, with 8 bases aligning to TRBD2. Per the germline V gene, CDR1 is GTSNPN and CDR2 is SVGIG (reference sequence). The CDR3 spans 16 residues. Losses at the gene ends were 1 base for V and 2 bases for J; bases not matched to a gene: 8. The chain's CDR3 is CAWSGESGSLTDTQYF. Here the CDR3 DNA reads TGTGCCTGGAGTGGCGAGAGCGGGAGCCTCACAGATACGCAGTATTTT. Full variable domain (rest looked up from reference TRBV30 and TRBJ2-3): SQTIHQWPATLVQPVGSPLSLECTVEGTSNPNLYWYRQAAGRGLQLLFYSVGIGQISSEVPQNLSASRPQDRQFILSSKKLLLSDSGFYLCAWSGESGSLTDTQYFGPGTRLTVL.

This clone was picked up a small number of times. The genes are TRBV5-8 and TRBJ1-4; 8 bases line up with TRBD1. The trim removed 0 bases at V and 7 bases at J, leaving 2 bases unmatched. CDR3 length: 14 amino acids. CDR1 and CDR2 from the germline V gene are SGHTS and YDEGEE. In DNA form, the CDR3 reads TGTGCCAGCAGCTTGGGGACAGGGATTGAAAAACTGTTTTTT. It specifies CASSLGTGIEKLFF. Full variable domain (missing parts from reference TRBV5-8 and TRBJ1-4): EAGVTQSPTHLIKTRGQQATLRCSPISGHTSVYWYQQALGLGLQFLLWYDEGEERNRGNFPPRFSGRQFPNYSSELNVNALELEDSALYLCASSLGTGIEKLFFGSGTQLSVL.

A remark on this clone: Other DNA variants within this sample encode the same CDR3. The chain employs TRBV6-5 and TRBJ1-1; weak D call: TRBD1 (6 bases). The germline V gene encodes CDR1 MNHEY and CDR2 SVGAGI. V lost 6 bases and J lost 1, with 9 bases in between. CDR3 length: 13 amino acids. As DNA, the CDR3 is TGTGCCAGCAGACTACAGGGGAACACTGAAGCTTTCTTT. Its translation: CASRLQGNTEAFF.

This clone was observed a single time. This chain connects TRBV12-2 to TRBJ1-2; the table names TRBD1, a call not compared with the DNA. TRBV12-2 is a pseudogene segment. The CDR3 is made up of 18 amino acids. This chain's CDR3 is CASRLNPRQGRLMYGYTF. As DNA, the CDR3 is TGTGCAAGTCGCTTAAATCCCCGACAGGGCCGGTTAATGTATGGCTACACCTTC.

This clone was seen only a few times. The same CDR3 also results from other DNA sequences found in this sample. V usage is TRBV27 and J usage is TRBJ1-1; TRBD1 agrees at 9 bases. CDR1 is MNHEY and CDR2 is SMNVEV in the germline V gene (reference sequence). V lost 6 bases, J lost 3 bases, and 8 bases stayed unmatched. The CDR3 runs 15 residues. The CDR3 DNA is TGTGCCAGCAGGGAACAGGGGGCGCGGGACACTGAAGCTTTCTTT. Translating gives CASREQGARDTEAFF.

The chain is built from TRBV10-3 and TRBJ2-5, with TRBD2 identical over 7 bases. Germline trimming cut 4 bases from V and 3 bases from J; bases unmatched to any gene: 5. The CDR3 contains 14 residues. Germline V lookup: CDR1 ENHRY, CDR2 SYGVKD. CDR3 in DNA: TGTGCCATCAGTGCCCGGGGGGAGGAAGAGACCCAGTACTTC. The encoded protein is CAISARGEEETQYF.

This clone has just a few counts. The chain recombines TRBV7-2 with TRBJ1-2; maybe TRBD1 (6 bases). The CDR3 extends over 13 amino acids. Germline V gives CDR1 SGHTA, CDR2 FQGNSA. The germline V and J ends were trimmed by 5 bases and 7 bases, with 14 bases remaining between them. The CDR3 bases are TGTGCCAGCAGCCCCATGGGGGACATTGGCTACACCTTC. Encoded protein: CASSPMGDIGYTF.

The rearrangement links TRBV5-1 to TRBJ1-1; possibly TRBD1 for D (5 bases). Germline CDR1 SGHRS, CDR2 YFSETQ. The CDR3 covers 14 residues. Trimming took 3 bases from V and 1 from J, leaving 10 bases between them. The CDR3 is CASSWDYPNTEAFF. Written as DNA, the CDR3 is TGCGCCAGCAGCTGGGACTACCCGAACACTGAAGCTTTCTTT.